This is a list of T cell receptor beta chains from one sample in a study of cytomegalovirus exposure and HLA in healthy donors. TCRdb's table, derived via immunoSEQ multiplex PCR, lists solely in-frame clones and lacks some. This table holds some 140,000 clones, over 60% found once. Sequencing input: PBMCs. The source is a man aged 25-45 years in good health and CMV-seronegative. Both conserved end residues are part of each CDR3. Not every row has a clone size; where given, it reads once, few, many or a size class.

j_call v_call clone_size cdr3_aa
TRBJ2-3 TRBV19 . CASIDPGQGLDTQYF
TRBJ1-2 TRBV9 . CASSATGGANYGYTF
TRBJ1-5 TRBV18 . CASSRDNIQPQHF
TRBJ2-7 TRBV19 few CASRPQGAAYEQYF
TRBJ1-1 TRBV5-4 . CASSPDRTQNTEAFF
TRBJ1-1 TRBV13 . CASSREAGATEAFF
TRBJ2-3 TRBV29-1 . CSVDEAPTDTQYF
TRBJ1-1 TRBV9 . CASSVGQMNTEAFF
TRBJ1-4 TRBV19 . CASGTGRKLFF
TRBJ2-7 TRBV6-5 . CASARGTTYEQYF
TRBJ2-1 TRBV28 . CASGGGAGLFHEQFF
TRBJ2-3 TRBV30 . CAWSVRRRTDTQYF
TRBJ2-3 TRBV9 . CASSVGLGPGTDTQYF
TRBJ2-1 TRBV19 . CASRSWSSYNEQFF
TRBJ1-4 TRBV10-3 . CAISEGRGSSRELFF
TRBJ2-3 TRBV29-1 few CSVGQGYTDTQYF
TRBJ2-7 TRBV2 . CASSPSSGSVYEQYF
TRBJ2-1 TRBV7-8 . CASSKSTGDGYNEQFF
TRBJ2-2 TRBV5-1 . CASSFNNREMSTGELFF
TRBJ2-7 TRBV10-3 . CAISESRDTYEQYF
TRBJ2-1 TRBV7-8 . CASSSSYGTSGQFF
TRBJ2-7 TRBV6-1 few CASIAGDSGPYEQYF
TRBJ2-2 TRBV2 . CASSLAGTTGELFF
TRBJ1-1 TRBV29-1 once CSVGYRGTEAFF
TRBJ2-3 TRBV9 once CASSPNLGGYVTDTQYF
TRBJ2-6 TRBV6-1 . CASALDSSGANVLTF
TRBJ2-5 TRBV18 . CASSPGEKTQYF
TRBJ2-3 TRBV28 once CASSHPGLAGGTDTQYF
TRBJ2-1 TRBV9 once CASSLDYRGDNEQFF
TRBJ2-7 TRBV18 . CASSLRTGDYEQYF
TRBJ2-2 TRBV28 . CASSPRGAGATGELFF
TRBJ1-1 TRBV6-5 once CASSLMDRGTTEAFF
TRBJ2-5 TRBV5-1 . CASRVGWEQETQYF
TRBJ1-3 TRBV29-1 few CSVRGLGGNTIYF
TRBJ2-1 TRBV4-2 . CACSGTGEINEQFF
TRBJ2-1 TRBV6-4 few CASSDGSSYNEQFF
TRBJ2-1 TRBV5-1 . CASSLLADSYNEQFF